This T cell receptor (beta chain) was identified during a study of T cells in narcolepsy. Background on the study: Patients with NT1 or NT2 and healthy control donors were enrolled. General study points: Autoreactive clonotypes reportedly recurred in blood of same and different patients, not controls. Same-patient CSF and blood CD4+ T cell clonotypes included HCRT-specific and TRIB2-specific autoreactive ones. In some patient and control memory CD4+ samples, autoreactive clones were absent.

Germline CDR1 is SGHRS and CDR2 is YFSETQ. The germline V and J ends were trimmed by 1 base and 4 bases, with 15 bases remaining between them. The CDR3 sequence is 15 residues long. Repertoires were generated with immunoSEQ multiplex PCR, while TCRdb's copy carries only in-frame clones and drops some. This table has 30,000 or so clones, approximately 85% appearing once. This clone was found once. Its antigen remains unknown. The chain employs TRBV5-1 and TRBJ2-7; a possible D gene is TRBD1 (6 bases). The sequence was obtained from a human donor with narcolepsy. Sequencing was done on a sample of CD45RA- memory CD4+ T cells from PBMCs. The CDR3 sequence: CASSLFLGQNYEQYF. CDR3 coding DNA: TGCGCCAGCAGCTTGTTTTTAGGACAGAATTACGAGCAGTACTTC.